The next 8 T cell receptor beta chains were all read from a single sample in a study of blood T cell repertoires in COVID-19. Assay: immunoSEQ multiplex PCR; the TCRdb copy retains only in-frame clones and omits some. The repertoire holds roughly 440,000 clones, with approximately 88% as singletons. Sequencing was carried out using peripheral blood. These receptors were taken from a woman in her fifties or sixties with COVID-19, enrolled during active disease.

The chain links TRBV6-5 to TRBJ2-7; TRBD1 is a possible D gene (6 bases). Germline lookup yields CDR1 MNHEY and CDR2 SVGAGI. This CDR3 region has 15 residues. The V and J ends lost 6 bases and 1 base respectively, with 16 bases between them. CDR3 nucleotide sequence: TGTGCCAGCAGACACGGACAGTCGGCGTCCTACGAGCAGTACTTC. It specifies CASRHGQSASYEQYF.

CDR3 sequence reads: CAISESMDRGRNTEAFF. The DNA of the CDR3 is TGTGCCATCAGTGAGTCCATGGACAGGGGGCGGAACACTGAAGCTTTCTTT. The chain recombines TRBV10-3 with TRBJ1-1, with 11 bases that match TRBD1. This CDR3 is built from 17 residues. Germline V gives CDR1 ENHRY, CDR2 SYGVKD. The trim removed 0 bases at V and 1 base at J, leaving 4 bases unmatched.

This chain joins TRBV27 and TRBJ1-2; 9 bases are shared with TRBD1. The CDR3 totals 16 residues. V shed 5 bases and J 7 bases; nucleotides not matched to a gene: 14. Germline CDR1 and CDR2: MNHEY and SMNVEV (reference sequence). The CDR3 nucleotides read TGTGCCAGCAGTCTCTTCGGGACAGGGATGTACTCTGGCTACACCTTC. Encoded protein: CASSLFGTGMYSGYTF.

This chain connects TRBV5-4 to TRBJ1-1; D unresolved. Germline V gene data show CDR1 as SGHNT and CDR2 as YYREEE (reference sequence). This CDR3 spans 15 amino acids. V lost 4 bases and J lost 1, with 14 bases in between. This CDR3 reads CASSLMGGGNTEAFF. The CDR3 DNA is TGTGCCAGCAGCCTAATGGGAGGAGGGAACACTGAAGCTTTCTTT.

V gene TRBV2 combines with J gene TRBJ2-1, with TRBD2 matching over 9 bases. CDR1 and CDR2 (germline): SNHLY, FYNNEI. J was trimmed by 12 bases and V by 1 base; bases with no gene match: 4. This CDR3 is 13 amino acids long. In DNA form, the CDR3 reads TGTGCCAGCAGTGAAGAGGGAGCGGGGGGGCAGTTCTTC. Its translation is CASSEEGAGGQFF.

The V gene is TRBV11-2, the J gene TRBJ1-4, with 8 bases that match TRBD1. After removal of 2 bases from V and 8 bases from J, the junction contained 7 bases not matched to a gene. The CDR3 is 15 residues long. Germline V gives CDR1 SGHAT, CDR2 FQNNGV. The CDR3 loop reads CASSLRGTGPEKLFF. Here the CDR3 DNA reads TGTGCCAGCAGCTTAAGAGGGACAGGACCCGAAAAACTGTTTTTT.

The gene calls are TRBV6-5 and TRBJ1-1, with TRBD1 as a possible D gene (6 bases). The CDR3 has 16 amino acids. Germline CDR1 is MNHEY and CDR2 is SVGAGI. V lost 0 bases and J 2 bases, leaving 13 bases between the germline ends. The DNA of the CDR3 is TGTGCCAGCAGTTACTCGAGCAGGGGACTAAACACTGAAGCTTTCTTT. Its protein is CASSYSSRGLNTEAFF.

The count of this clone is one. The rearrangement links TRBV5-5 to TRBJ2-3; D unresolved. Trimming took 3 bases from V and 7 from J, leaving 18 bases between them. The CDR3 has 15 residues. Germline V gene lookup returns CDR1 SGHKS and CDR2 YYEKEE (reference sequence). The CDR3 loop is CASSSELPGGNTQYF. In nucleotides, the CDR3 is TGTGCCAGCAGCTCGGAATTACCGGGTGGAAATACGCAGTATTTT.